These 32 T cell receptor beta chains were all obtained from the same sample, sequenced in a study of blood T cell repertoires in COVID-19. Assay: immunoSEQ multiplex PCR; the TCRdb copy retains only in-frame clones and omits some. The sample includes roughly 250,000 clones, 87% seen only once; the top ten take roughly 7.8%. The sequencing sample was made of peripheral blood. The receptors were gathered from a man aged 60-69 years who had recovered from COVID-19.

This rearrangement joins TRBV29-1 to TRBJ2-7; D is possibly TRBD1 (6 bases). The germline V and J ends were trimmed by 6 bases and 5 bases, with 14 bases remaining between them. Germline V gene lookup returns CDR1 SQVTM and CDR2 ANQGSEA. The CDR3 extends over 12 amino acids. CDR3 nucleotides: TGCAGCGTGAGGGGACAATGGGACGAGCAGTACTTC. It translates to CSVRGQWDEQYF.

The rearrangement joins TRBV24-1 to TRBJ2-1, with TRBD2 matching over 10 bases. CDR1 and CDR2 from the germline V gene are KGHDR and SFDVKD. The CDR3 runs to 16 residues. V lost 4 bases to trimming and J lost 2 bases; unmatched junction nucleotides: 4. The CDR3 reads CATSEVSGGPYNEQFF. Written as DNA, the CDR3 is TGTGCCACCAGTGAAGTTAGCGGGGGGCCCTACAATGAGCAGTTCTTC.

This chain links TRBV9 with TRBJ2-3, with 9 bases lining up with TRBD2. Looked up from germline, CDR1 is SGDLS and CDR2 is YYNGEE. The CDR3 covers 16 residues. J was trimmed by 2 bases and V by 3 bases; bases with no gene match: 7. CDR3 region: CASSEQRGDLTDTQYF. The CDR3 bases are TGTGCCAGCAGCGAACAGCGGGGGGACCTCACAGATACGCAGTATTTT.

This clone was counted only a few times. The J gene is TRBJ1-1, the V gene TRBV3-1 (or the pseudogene TRBV3-2), with 11 positions matching TRBD1. V lost 5 bases and J lost 8; bases outside the gene matches: 4. The germline V gene encodes CDR1 LGHDT and CDR2 YNNKEL (reference sequence). The CDR3 consists of 13 residues. The CDR3 protein is CASSFRTGGEAFF. CDR3 nucleotide sequence: TGTGCCAGCAGCTTTCGGACAGGGGGCGAAGCTTTCTTT.

As DNA, the CDR3 is TGTGCCAGCAGCTTCTCAGGGTTCAGCAATCAGCCCCAGCATTTT. Its protein is CASSFSGFSNQPQHF. The genes are TRBV5-8 and TRBJ1-5, with TRBD1 as a possible D gene (5 bases). V was pared by 2 bases and J by 1 base, with 10 bases between. The CDR3 covers 15 residues. Per the germline V gene, CDR1 is SGHTS and CDR2 is YDEGEE.

In this sample, this clone turned up once. The J gene is TRBJ2-7, the V gene TRBV18; weak D call: TRBD2 (6 bases). The CDR3 spans 15 residues. The V end was cut by 3 bases, the J end by 0 bases, with 12 bases between. Looked up from germline, CDR1 is KGHSH and CDR2 is LQKENI. In nucleotides, the CDR3 is TGTGCCAGCTCACCCCTCGACGGGAGCTCCTACGAGCAGTACTTC. This gives the protein CASSPLDGSSYEQYF.

Here the CDR3 DNA reads TGTGCCAGCAGCTTAGCCGGGGGGGCCAAAAACATTCAGTACTTC. Residues: CASSLAGGAKNIQYF. V and J are TRBV7-9 and TRBJ2-4, with 7 bases lining up with TRBD2. Germline loops: CDR1 SEHNR, CDR2 FQNEAQ (reference sequence). The V segment lost 0 bases and the J segment 1 base; nucleotides outside the gene matches: 0. CDR3 length equals 15 residues.

The chain has TRBV6-5 and TRBJ1-2, with 8 bases matching TRBD1. This CDR3 comprises 15 residues. Germline values: CDR1 MNHEY, CDR2 SVGAGI. V trimming: 4 bases; J trimming: 4 bases; junction bases outside the gene matches: 8. The CDR3 DNA follows: TGTGCCAGCAGTTCGCCTTCGGACAGGGTCTATGGCTACACCTTC. Its protein is CASSSPSDRVYGYTF.

The gene calls are TRBV4-1 and TRBJ2-7, with a weak D call TRBD1 (6 bases). The CDR3 contains 13 residues. V shed 0 bases and J shed 4 bases, with 7 bases lying between them. In germline, CDR1 is MGHRA, CDR2 YSYEKL. CDR3 loop: CASSQDQGYEQYF. The CDR3 nucleotides are TGCGCCAGCAGCCAAGATCAGGGGTACGAGCAGTACTTC.

This clone was seen a single time. CDR3 sequence: CASRTTGRNSPLHF. CDR3 in DNA: TGTGCCAGCAGGACGACAGGGAGGAATTCACCCCTCCACTTT. This rearrangement joins TRBV9 to TRBJ1-6, with TRBD1 matching over 7 bases. Germline V gives CDR1 SGDLS, CDR2 YYNGEE. CDR3 length: 14 amino acids. With V trimmed by 5 bases and J by 7 bases, 6 bases remained unmatched.

This clone was picked up a small number of times. V is TRBV29-1 and J is TRBJ2-7; 8 bases line up with TRBD2. With 3 bases clipped from V and 2 bases from J, the junction kept 9 bases outside the gene matches. The CDR3 is 15 amino acids. Germline loops: CDR1 SQVTM, CDR2 ANQGSEA. CDR3 residues: CSVEGGAGGTYEQYF. The DNA of the CDR3 is TGCAGCGTTGAGGGCGGCGCGGGGGGCACCTACGAGCAGTACTTC.

The genes are TRBV3-1 (or the pseudogene TRBV3-2) and TRBJ1-2, with 8 bases identical to TRBD1. This CDR3 is built from 14 residues. The ends lost 3 bases at V and 4 bases at J; junction bases unmatched: 4. Germline CDR1 LGHDT, CDR2 YNNKEL (reference sequence). CDR3: CASSQGQVPYGYTF. The DNA for the CDR3 is TGTGCCAGCAGCCAGGGACAGGTTCCCTATGGCTACACCTTC.

The V call is TRBV20-1, the J call TRBJ2-1; a weak D match, TRBD1 (6 bases). The CDR3 is made up of 11 amino acids. CDR1 and CDR2 from the germline V gene are DFQATT and SNEGSKA (reference sequence). The germline V and J ends were trimmed by 4 bases and 9 bases, with 10 bases remaining between them. CDR3 sequence: CSANRVREQFF. Here the CDR3 DNA reads TGCAGTGCTAACAGGGTCCGTGAGCAGTTCTTC.

This clone has just one count. The rearrangement links TRBV5-8 to TRBJ1-2; D possibly corresponds to TRBD1 (5 bases). Per the germline V gene, CDR1 is SGHTS and CDR2 is YDEGEE. V lost 0 bases, J lost 4 bases, and 13 bases lay in between. The CDR3 consists of 15 residues. This CDR3 reads CASSLAARVTYGYTF. CDR3 DNA: TGTGCCAGCAGCTTGGCGGCCAGGGTAACCTATGGCTACACCTTC.

Points on this clone: The sample contains more than one DNA sequence encoding this CDR3. The chain is built from TRBV18 and TRBJ2-5; D gene uncertain. The CDR3 sequence is 13 residues long. Germline assignment: CDR1 KGHSH and CDR2 LQKENI. V lost 2 bases and J 2 bases, leaving 6 bases between the germline ends. CDR3 protein: CASSPRLQETQYF. CDR3 in DNA: TGTGCCAGCTCACCAAGACTTCAAGAGACCCAGTACTTC.

The rearrangement uses TRBV6-1 and TRBJ1-2, with 7 bases identical to TRBD1. Germline V gene sequence: CDR1 MNHNS, CDR2 SASEGT. V was clipped by 2 bases and J by 4 bases; unmatched bases: 7. This CDR3 is 15 amino acids long. CDR3 DNA sequence: TGTGCCAGCAGTGAACCGGGACAGCCCTTCTATGGCTACACCTTC. Its translation: CASSEPGQPFYGYTF.

The chain links TRBV14 to TRBJ2-2; TRBD1 might be the D (6 bases). From germline, CDR1 is SGHDN and CDR2 FVKESK. CDR3 length: 14 residues. V was clipped by 3 bases and J by 6 bases, with 11 bases between them. The CDR3 is CASSHRGIAGELFF. CDR3 in DNA: TGTGCCAGCAGCCACAGGGGTATCGCCGGGGAGCTGTTTTTT.

This clone is a singleton in its sample. A read error may account for a junction end that differs from germline. The CDR3 DNA reads TGTGCCAGCTCCGGGACAGGGCTTATTACACGGAAGATTTTT. It translates to CASSGTGLITRKIF. This chain connects TRBV27 to TRBJ2-3, with TRBD1 matching over 9 bases. Germline V gives CDR1 MNHEY, CDR2 SMNVEV (reference sequence). The CDR3 loop spans 14 amino acids.

This chain joins TRBV7-9 and TRBJ1-2; TRBD1 might be the D (5 bases). The CDR3 has 15 amino acids. The V gene lost 2 bases and the J gene lost 6 bases, with 16 bases spanning the gap. The V gene's germline CDR1 is SEHNR and CDR2 FQNEAQ (reference sequence). The CDR3 reads CASSLRGSNADGYTF. The CDR3 bases are TGTGCCAGCAGCTTAAGGGGTAGTAATGCGGATGGCTACACCTTC.

The rearrangement links TRBV20-1 to TRBJ2-2; D is undetermined. V lost 5 bases and J 3 bases, leaving 4 bases between the germline ends. Germline loops: CDR1 DFQATT, CDR2 SNEGSKA (reference sequence). This CDR3 spans 11 amino acids. The CDR3 DNA follows: TGCAGTGCTTATCACACCGGGGAGCTGTTTTTT. It translates to CSAYHTGELFF.

This clone is a singleton in its sample. This sequence joins TRBV7-9 and TRBJ2-3; a possible D gene is TRBD2 (5 bases). The CDR3 is 15 residues long. Germline V gene data show CDR1 as SEHNR and CDR2 as FQNEAQ (reference sequence). V shed 5 bases and J shed 3 bases, with 15 bases lying between them. CDR3 amino acids: CASSPLGVETDTQYF. The CDR3 region has the DNA TGTGCCAGCAGCCCACTCGGGGTAGAAACAGATACGCAGTATTTT.

This clone was counted once. The chain is built from TRBV3-1 (or the pseudogene TRBV3-2) and TRBJ1-1; possibly TRBD1 for D (6 bases). V gave up 2 bases and J gave up 4 bases, with 11 bases separating them. The CDR3 totals 14 residues. Germline CDR1 and CDR2: LGHDT and YNNKEL (reference sequence). The CDR3 DNA sequence: TGTGCCAGCAGCCAACAGGGGCGGATCACTGAAGCTTTCTTT. Amino acid sequence: CASSQQGRITEAFF.

This rearrangement joins TRBV10-2 to TRBJ2-5, with 10 bases identical to TRBD2. This CDR3 region has 18 residues. Germline V gene lookup returns CDR1 WSHSY and CDR2 SAAADI. V lost 8 bases and J lost 5; bases outside the gene matches: 20. The CDR3 DNA is TGCGCCAGCTCAGAATGGGTGGTAGAAGCGGGGGGGCCCGAGACCCAGTACTTC. Translating it yields CASSEWVVEAGGPETQYF.

The CDR3 region is CASSLFQAGGSGSYNEQFF. CDR3 coding DNA: TGTGCCAGCAGCTTATTCCAGGCAGGGGGCTCAGGGAGTTACAATGAGCAGTTCTTC. The chain employs TRBV7-8 and TRBJ2-1; 8 positions agree with TRBD1. Germline-derived CDR1 and CDR2 are SGHVS and FQNEAQ. V was pared by 2 bases and J by 4 bases, with 16 bases of the junction left unmatched. The CDR3 has 19 amino acids.

V gene TRBV5-4 combines with J gene TRBJ1-2; weak D call: TRBD1 (6 bases). Trimming removed 5 bases from V and 1 base from J, with 9 bases in between. This CDR3 region has 13 residues. Germline loops: CDR1 SGHNT, CDR2 YYREEE (reference sequence). CDR3 residues: CASRLDSNYGYTF. In DNA, the CDR3 is TGTGCCAGCAGACTGGACAGTAACTATGGCTACACCTTC.

The chain couples TRBV27 to TRBJ1-6, with a tentative D call TRBD1 (6 bases). Germline V gene sequence: CDR1 MNHEY, CDR2 SMNVEV (reference sequence). The CDR3 totals 15 residues. Trimming took off 0 bases at V and 9 bases at J, with 12 bases between the two ends. The CDR3 nucleotides read TGTGCCAGCAGTTTATCGGCCAGGGGTCCTTCACCCCTCCACTTT. Translation gives CASSLSARGPSPLHF.

This chain links TRBV2 with TRBJ1-6; TRBD1 agrees at 11 bases. V lost 6 bases and J lost 9; bases outside the gene matches: 4. The CDR3 contains 14 residues. Per the germline V gene, CDR1 is SNHLY and CDR2 is FYNNEI. In nucleotides, the CDR3 is TGTGCCAGCAGAGGGACAGGGGGTAGTTCACCCCTCCACTTT. Its protein is CASRGTGGSSPLHF. Using reference TRBV2 and TRBJ1-6 for the parts outside the CDR3, the full variable domain is EPEVTQTPSHQVTQMGQEVILRCVPISNHLYFYWYRQILGQKVEFLVSFYNNEISEKSEIFDDQFSVERPDGSNFTLKIRSTKLEDSAMYFCASRGTGGSSPLHFGNGTRLTVT.

The genes are TRBV18 and TRBJ1-1; D is undetermined. V was shortened by 4 bases and J by 10 bases, with 16 bases between the two germline ends. This CDR3 region has 13 residues. In germline, CDR1 is KGHSH, CDR2 LQKENI. CDR3 sequence: CASSRETTSPAFF. For the CDR3, the DNA is TGTGCCAGCTCACGGGAGACAACCTCGCCAGCTTTCTTT.

The V call is TRBV7-9, the J call TRBJ2-7; D gene ambiguous. CDR1 is SEHNR, CDR2 FQNEAQ, per germline (reference sequence). Trimming took off 0 bases at V and 6 bases at J, with 9 bases between the two ends. The CDR3 sequence is 13 residues long. The CDR3 here is CASSLAAGVEQYF. Here the CDR3 DNA reads TGTGCCAGCAGCTTAGCGGCAGGTGTCGAGCAGTACTTC.

V is TRBV6-2 or TRBV6-3 and J is TRBJ2-3, with 12 bases lining up with TRBD2. From germline, CDR1 is MNHEY and CDR2 SVGEGT. This CDR3 comprises 17 residues. The ends lost 6 bases at V and 4 bases at J; junction bases unmatched: 11. CDR3 coding DNA: TGTGCCAGCAGCGAAACTAGCGGGGGGCCGGGGGCAGATACGCAGTATTTT. It yields the protein CASSETSGGPGADTQYF.

The chain couples TRBV6-5 to TRBJ1-6; 9 bases map to TRBD1. This CDR3 contains 15 residues. Germline V CDR1 and CDR2: MNHEY, SVGAGI. The V segment lost 8 bases and the J segment 6 bases; nucleotides outside the gene matches: 8. CDR3: CASHITGGSNSPLHF. CDR3 DNA sequence: TGTGCCAGCCACATTACAGGGGGCTCTAATTCACCCCTCCACTTT.

V usage is TRBV19 and J usage is TRBJ1-2; 7 bases line up with TRBD1. Germline-derived CDR1 and CDR2 are LNHDA and SQIVND (reference sequence). The J segment lost 2 bases and the V segment lost 4 bases, leaving 4 bases of the junction unmatched. The CDR3 has 14 amino acids. CDR3 sequence (DNA): TGTGCCAGTAGTAAAAGGACAGGAAACTATGGCTACACCTTC. It translates to CASSKRTGNYGYTF.